This T cell receptor (beta chain) was identified in a study of blood T cells in healthy people across ages. A note on this clonotype: Its target is not known.

Study conclusions and caveats: Both higher diversity and more naive CD4+ cells marked long-lived donors when set against aged donors.

A second PCR, run for about 7 to 12 cycles, used a sample-barcoded 5' primer plus a J-beta primer mix. Unique molecular identifiers of 12 random nucleotides labeled each cDNA. A single record per CDR3 protein comes from TCRdb applying MiXCR to the 5' RACE reads. In the table there are 650,000 to 800,000 distinct CDR3 sequences, approximately 44% of which are singletons. CDR1 and CDR2 from the germline V gene are SGHTA and FQGNSA. The V and J ends lost 5 bases and 2 bases respectively, with 13 bases between them. The CDR3 spans 15 residues. This receptor was taken from a man aged 55 to 70 in good health. Sequenced sample: blood. The rearrangement uses TRBV7-2 and TRBJ2-1; D remains ambiguous. The CDR3 coding sequence is TGTGCCAGCAGCCGCTACCCTGGCGCCTACAATGAGCAGTTCTTC. Translating it yields CASSRYPGAYNEQFF.